The 30 T cell receptor beta chains below come from one sample, sequenced in a study of T-cell reconstitution after alpha-beta-depleted transplantation in children. The library targeted TCRbeta and was prepared with unique molecular identifiers. TCRdb analysed the PCR reads with MiXCR anew, one entry per CDR3 protein. The sample includes about 980,000 distinct CDR3 sequences, roughly 29% of them seen just once. The material sequenced was PBMCs, mostly from graft donor cells, taken 360 days after TCRalphabeta/CD19-depleted stem cell transplant. These receptors all come from a boy younger than two who had a stem cell transplant for SCID, so the T cells may come from the graft donor.

This clonotype was found a few times. The V and J genes are TRBV12-3 or TRBV12-4 and TRBJ1-6; TRBD1 agrees at 10 bases. This CDR3 region has 18 residues. Trimming removed 5 bases from V and 4 bases from J; junction bases left unmatched: 11. CDR3 amino acids: CASSPRDRGYIYNSPLHF. The CDR3 coding sequence is TGTGCCAGCAGTCCCCGGGACAGGGGCTACATTTATAATTCACCCCTCCACTTT.

There are a few counts of this clonotype. The J gene is TRBJ2-3, the V gene TRBV6-1; TRBD1 aligns across 9 bases. CDR1 and CDR2 (germline): MNHNS, SASEGT. This CDR3 is built from 16 residues. The junction had 10 bases not matched to a gene; V was cut back by 6 bases and J by 3 bases. This CDR3 reads CASRKDRGPYTDTQYF. CDR3 bases: TGTGCCAGCAGGAAGGACAGGGGACCCTATACAGATACGCAGTATTTT.

The chain combines TRBV20-1 with TRBJ2-7, with 7 bases matching TRBD1. The CDR3 is made up of 15 amino acids. Unmatched junction bases numbered 11, after V lost 6 bases and J lost 0 bases. Germline CDR1 reads DFQATT; CDR2 reads SNEGSKA (reference sequence). The CDR3 here is CSAEKGQPSSYEQYF. CDR3 nucleotides: TGCAGTGCCGAAAAGGGACAGCCTAGCTCCTACGAGCAGTACTTC.

This clonotype was seen once. The rearrangement links TRBV5-1 to TRBJ2-2; 8 bases agree with TRBD1. The V gene end was trimmed by 3 bases and the J gene end by 1 base; junction bases not matched to a gene: 5. CDR1 and CDR2 (germline): SGHRS, YFSETQ. This CDR3 is built from 16 residues. The CDR3: CASSSPGTGNTGELFF. The DNA for the CDR3 is TGCGCCAGCAGCTCCCCCGGGACAGGGAACACCGGGGAGCTGTTTTTT.

The chain combines TRBV20-1 with TRBJ2-1; no clear D gene. The germline V gene has CDR1 DFQATT and CDR2 SNEGSKA (reference sequence). The CDR3 runs 13 residues. The V and J ends lost 6 bases and 5 bases respectively, with 14 bases between them. CDR3 loop: CSACPDPDNEQFF. CDR3 coding DNA: TGCAGTGCCTGCCCTGATCCGGACAATGAGCAGTTCTTC.

The chain combines TRBV19 with TRBJ2-7; TRBD1 is a possible D gene (6 bases). Between the trimmed V and J ends, which lost 5 bases and 3 bases, there was a span of 14 bases. Germline V gene sequence: CDR1 LNHDA, CDR2 SQIVND (reference sequence). CDR3 length: 14 amino acids. CDR3 loop: CASSESGTYYEQYF. As DNA, the CDR3 is TGTGCCAGTAGTGAATCCGGGACATACTACGAGCAGTACTTC.

The chain couples TRBV25-1 to TRBJ1-5; possible D gene TRBD1, 5 bases. The CDR3 sequence is 14 residues long. V was shortened by 2 bases and J by 7 bases, with 12 bases between the two germline ends. The germline V gene has CDR1 MGHDK and CDR2 SYGVNS. CDR3 bases: TGTGCCAGCAGTGAAGCAGGGCGGCAGCAGCCCCAGCATTTT. It translates to CASSEAGRQQPQHF.

The rearrangement links TRBV7-9 to TRBJ2-7; possible D gene TRBD2, 6 bases. Trimming took 5 bases from V and 0 from J, leaving 20 bases between them. Per germline, CDR1 SEHNR and CDR2 FQNEAQ (reference sequence). The CDR3 runs 17 residues. The CDR3 DNA is TGTGCCAGCAGCCCCCCACCTACCGGGGGTCGCTCCTACGAGCAGTACTTC. This translates into CASSPPPTGGRSYEQYF.

The rearrangement joins TRBV29-1 to TRBJ2-7; the D gene is possibly TRBD1 (6 bases). Between the trimmed V and J ends, which lost 2 bases and 2 bases, there was a span of 13 bases. This CDR3 region has 14 residues. CDR1 SQVTM and CDR2 ANQGSEA come from the germline V gene. The CDR3 is CSVEKGGNTYEQYF. CDR3 DNA: TGCAGCGTTGAAAAAGGGGGTAATACCTACGAGCAGTACTTC.

A few counts support this clonotype. This chain links TRBV18 with TRBJ2-3; D gene ambiguous. CDR3 length: 17 residues. The ends were cut back, 0 bases at V and 0 bases at J, with 13 bases in the middle. Germline CDR1 reads KGHSH; CDR2 reads LQKENI. The CDR3 DNA reads as TGTGCCAGCTCACCACCTACAAGGGCCTGGAGCACAGATACGCAGTATTTT. Translating gives CASSPPTRAWSTDTQYF.

This clonotype appeared a few times. The chain employs TRBV4-3 and TRBJ2-5; 9 positions agree with TRBD1. The germline gives CDR1 LGHNA, CDR2 YSLEER. The J segment lost 4 bases and the V segment lost 1 base, leaving 7 bases of the junction unmatched. The CDR3 has 16 residues. The CDR3 DNA reads TGCGCCAGCAGCCAAGGGTGGGGACAGGGAAGAGAGACCCAGTACTTC. Its translation: CASSQGWGQGRETQYF.

The chain employs TRBV7-9 and TRBJ2-7; D is possibly TRBD1 or TRBD2 (6 bases each). Trimming took 4 bases from V and 7 from J, leaving 17 bases between them. CDR1 SEHNR and CDR2 FQNEAQ come from the germline V gene (reference sequence). This CDR3 contains 14 residues. The CDR3 DNA reads as TGTGCCAGCAGCTCGGGGGCAGGGACGATGGAGCAGTACTTC. Protein sequence: CASSSGAGTMEQYF. Based on the CDR3 plus reference TRBV7-9 and TRBJ2-7, the full variable domain is DTGVSQNPRHKITKRGQNVTFRCDPISEHNRLYWYRQTLGQGPEFLTYFQNEAQLEKSRLLSDRFSAERPKGSFSTLEIQRTEQGDSAMYLCASSSGAGTMEQYFGPGTRLTVT.

The chain couples TRBV20-1 to TRBJ1-2, with D possibly matching TRBD1 (5 bases). The CDR3 totals 15 residues. CDR1 is DFQATT and CDR2 is SNEGSKA in the germline V gene (reference sequence). The V and J ends lost 3 bases and 4 bases respectively, with 18 bases between them. CDR3 in amino acids: CSARLFQGTAYGYTF. The CDR3 DNA reads as TGCAGTGCTAGGTTATTCCAGGGTACGGCCTATGGCTACACCTTC.

The V call is TRBV20-1, the J call TRBJ2-1; 8 bases agree with TRBD1. Per germline, CDR1 DFQATT and CDR2 SNEGSKA (reference sequence). V gave up 7 bases and J gave up 0 bases; unmatched junction bases: 8. The CDR3 is 15 amino acids. The CDR3 sequence: CSGYRGSLSYNEQFF. In DNA, the CDR3 is TGCAGTGGATACAGGGGGTCCCTCTCCTACAATGAGCAGTTCTTC.

This clonotype has only a few counts. V is TRBV28 and J is TRBJ2-5; D is unresolved. Germline V gene data show CDR1 as MDHEN and CDR2 as SYDVKM. V was trimmed by 6 bases and J by 5 bases, leaving 7 bases between them. This CDR3 comprises 11 residues. The CDR3 loop is CASRTVETQYF. CDR3 sequence (DNA): TGTGCCAGCAGGACGGTTGAGACCCAGTACTTC.

This chain uses TRBV12-3 or TRBV12-4 with TRBJ2-3; D may match TRBD1 or TRBD2 (5 bases each). This CDR3 is 16 amino acids long. Trimming took 2 bases from V and 4 from J, leaving 16 bases between them. The CDR3 DNA is TGTGCCAGCAGTTTATGGGGGATATCGGTGCCAGATACGCAGTATTTT. Its translation: CASSLWGISVPDTQYF.

This clonotype turned up a few times. The V call is TRBV6-5, the J call TRBJ2-3, with no clear D. The V and J ends lost 0 bases and 0 bases respectively, with 7 bases between them. Germline V gene lookup returns CDR1 MNHEY and CDR2 SVGAGI. CDR3 size: 15 residues. CDR3 DNA: TGTGCCAGCAGTTACTCCCGAACTAGCACAGATACGCAGTATTTT. This codes for CASSYSRTSTDTQYF.

The sample holds a few counts of this clonotype. This rearrangement joins TRBV6-2 or TRBV6-3 to TRBJ1-1; the D is unclear. The ends were cut back, 0 bases at V and 8 bases at J, with 7 bases in the middle. The CDR3 runs to 12 residues. The V gene's germline CDR1 is MNHEY and CDR2 SVGEGT. CDR3 sequence reads: CASSYSTREAFF. The CDR3 region has the DNA TGTGCCAGCAGTTACTCGACTAGAGAAGCTTTCTTT.

The chain is built from TRBV28 and TRBJ2-7; D gene uncertain. The V and J ends lost 4 bases and 0 bases respectively, with 10 bases between them. CDR3 length: 14 residues. Germline CDR1 MDHEN, CDR2 SYDVKM. The CDR3 is CASSYPTISYEQYF. The CDR3 DNA follows: TGTGCCAGCAGTTACCCGACAATCTCCTACGAGCAGTACTTC.

V is TRBV28 and J is TRBJ2-7; 7 positions match TRBD2. Trimming took 7 bases from V and 0 from J; bases not matched to a gene: 9. CDR1 and CDR2 (germline): MDHEN, SYDVKM. The CDR3 consists of 15 residues. The DNA of the CDR3 is TGTGCCAGCACTCACCGGGGGGAGCGCTCCTACGAGCAGTACTTC. This sequence encodes CASTHRGERSYEQYF.

This clonotype was observed a few times. The chain combines TRBV15 with TRBJ2-1; 10 nucleotides agree with TRBD2. In germline, CDR1 is LNHNV, CDR2 YYDKDF (reference sequence). V was pared by 3 bases and J by 7 bases, with 6 bases of the junction left unmatched. The CDR3 contains 15 residues. The CDR3 sequence: CATSSSIAGGNEQFF. The DNA of the CDR3 is TGTGCCACCAGCAGTTCCATAGCGGGGGGAAATGAGCAGTTCTTC. Variable domain in full (rest from reference TRBV15 and TRBJ2-1): DAMVIQNPRYQVTQFGKPVTLSCSQTLNHNVMYWYQQKSSQAPKLLFHYYDKDFNNEADTPDNFQSRRPNTSFCFLDIRSPGLGDTAMYLCATSSSIAGGNEQFFGPGTRLTVL.

The CDR3 nucleotides read TGTGCCAGCAATGCCCCGGGACTAGGCTCCTCTGATGAGCAGTTCTTC. It specifies CASNAPGLGSSDEQFF. V gene TRBV12-3 or TRBV12-4 combines with J gene TRBJ2-1, with 8 bases aligning to TRBD2. There are 16 residues in the CDR3. With 7 bases clipped from V and 8 bases from J, the junction kept 16 bases outside the gene matches.

The rearrangement links TRBV5-5 to TRBJ2-7; 7 positions agree with TRBD1. CDR1 is SGHKS and CDR2 is YYEKEE in the germline V gene (reference sequence). V lost 4 bases, J lost 0 bases, and 7 bases stayed unmatched. CDR3 length: 15 residues. CDR3 nucleotide sequence: TGTGCCAGCAGCCCTTGGACAGGCCTCTCCTACGAGCAGTACTTC. This sequence encodes CASSPWTGLSYEQYF.

This chain connects TRBV28 to TRBJ2-3; 10 bases fit TRBD2. Per the germline V gene, CDR1 is MDHEN and CDR2 is SYDVKM. J gave up 7 bases and V 2 bases, and 3 bases lay outside the gene matches. The CDR3 has 14 residues. The CDR3: CASSLLAGDHTQYF. CDR3 nucleotide sequence: TGTGCCAGCAGTTTACTAGCGGGAGACCATACGCAGTATTTT.

The rearrangement joins TRBV20-1 to TRBJ2-2; no clear D. The CDR3 extends over 13 amino acids. V shed 3 bases and J shed 3 bases, with 8 bases lying between them. Germline values: CDR1 DFQATT, CDR2 SNEGSKA (reference sequence). The CDR3 sequence: CSASRLDTGELFF. The DNA for the CDR3 is TGCAGTGCTAGCAGACTTGACACCGGGGAGCTGTTTTTT.

This clonotype was counted a few times. The chain combines TRBV18 with TRBJ1-1, with TRBD1 as a possible D gene (5 bases). Trimming removed 1 base from V and 0 bases from J, with 9 bases in between. The CDR3 runs to 15 residues. The V gene's germline CDR1 is KGHSH and CDR2 LQKENI. The CDR3 DNA sequence: TGTGCCAGCTCACCACTAGACAGATTGAACACTGAAGCTTTCTTT. It specifies CASSPLDRLNTEAFF.

This clonotype was seen a handful of times. The V and J genes are TRBV28 and TRBJ2-5, with 10 bases fitting TRBD1. Looked up from germline, CDR1 is MDHEN and CDR2 is SYDVKM. The J segment lost 6 bases and the V segment lost 7 bases, leaving 5 bases of the junction unmatched. The CDR3 consists of 13 residues. The CDR3 DNA reads as TGTGCCAGCATAGGACAGGGGGTGCAGACCCAGTACTTC. The encoded protein is CASIGQGVQTQYF.

J is TRBJ1-6 and V is TRBV9, with no clear D. Between the trimmed V and J ends, which lost 4 bases and 9 bases, there was a span of 8 bases. Germline V gene sequence: CDR1 SGDLS, CDR2 YYNGEE. The CDR3 runs 12 residues. The DNA for the CDR3 is TGTGCCAGCAGCTCTACCTCTTCACCCCTCCACTTT. This gives the protein CASSSTSSPLHF.

This clonotype came up a few times. The chain joins TRBV5-4 to TRBJ2-5; a weak D match, TRBD2 (5 bases). Per the germline V gene, CDR1 is SGHNT and CDR2 is YYREEE (reference sequence). This CDR3 has 15 residues. Deletions cut 3 bases from V and 2 bases from J, with 14 bases between. In DNA form, the CDR3 reads TGTGCCAGCAGCTCCGACCCGGGGTGGCAAGAGACCCAGTACTTC. Protein product: CASSSDPGWQETQYF.

In this sample, this clonotype turned up many times. The chain carries TRBV12-3 or TRBV12-4 and TRBJ2-1, with D uncertain. The CDR3 is 14 amino acids. The ends were cut back, 6 bases at V and 0 bases at J, with 9 bases in the middle. The CDR3 bases are TGTGCCAGCAGCCAGGACCCCTCCTACAATGAGCAGTTCTTC. Residues: CASSQDPSYNEQFF.